The entry below describes one TCR beta chain. What it binds is not known. The sample originates from a study of graft-versus-host responses after intestinal transplantation. Study overall: Recipients had transplants, and these were multivisceral, liver-intestinal, or isolated intestinal. Induction with anti-thymocyte globulin, then tacrolimus and steroids for around three years, was given to all recipients. Overall study findings and caveats: High graft-versus-host to host-versus-graft clonal ratios were found in allografts of patients who had graft-donor T cell macrochimerism. Researchers found GvH clones in recipient marrow, and some showed up first in ileum or blood.

The assay was immunoSEQ multiplex PCR, and TCRdb's table has in-frame clones only and misses some. The profile shows 90,000 to 120,000 clones, roughly 87% of them singletons. The length of the CDR3 is 15 residues. V was trimmed by 6 bases and J by 1 base, leaving 12 bases between them. Germline loops: CDR1 SGHNT, CDR2 YENEEA. This sequence originates from a human donor who was the organ donor for an intestinal transplant. The sample here was unstimulated CD4+ T cells sorted from spleen or lymph node cells, taken before transplant. The chain couples TRBV11-3 to TRBJ2-2; a weak D match, TRBD2 (6 bases). The CDR3 region has the DNA TGTGCCAGCAGTCGTATGACTAGGAACACCGGGGAGCTGTTTTTT. It encodes CASSRMTRNTGELFF.